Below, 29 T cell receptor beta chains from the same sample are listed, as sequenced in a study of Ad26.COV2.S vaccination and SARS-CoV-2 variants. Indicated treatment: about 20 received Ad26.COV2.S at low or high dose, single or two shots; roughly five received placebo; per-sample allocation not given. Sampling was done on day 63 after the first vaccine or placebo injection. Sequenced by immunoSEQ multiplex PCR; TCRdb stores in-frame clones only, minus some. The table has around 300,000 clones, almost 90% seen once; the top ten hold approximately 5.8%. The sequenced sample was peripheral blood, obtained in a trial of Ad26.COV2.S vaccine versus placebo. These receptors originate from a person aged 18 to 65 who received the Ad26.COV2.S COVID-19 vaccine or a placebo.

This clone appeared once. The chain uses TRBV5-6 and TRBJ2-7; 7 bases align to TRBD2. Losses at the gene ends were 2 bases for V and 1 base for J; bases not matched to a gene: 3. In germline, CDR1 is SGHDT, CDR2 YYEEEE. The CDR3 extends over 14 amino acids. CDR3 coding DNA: TGTGCCAGCAGCTTTCTCGGGGGGTCCTACGAGCAGTACGTC. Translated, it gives CASSFLGGSYEQYV.

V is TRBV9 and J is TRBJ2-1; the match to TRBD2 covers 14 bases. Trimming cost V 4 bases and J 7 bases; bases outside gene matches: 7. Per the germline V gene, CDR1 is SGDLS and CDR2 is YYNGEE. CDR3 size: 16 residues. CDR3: CASSLGTSGSNNEQFF. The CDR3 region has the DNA TGTGCCAGCAGCCTTGGGACTAGCGGGAGTAATAATGAGCAGTTCTTC.

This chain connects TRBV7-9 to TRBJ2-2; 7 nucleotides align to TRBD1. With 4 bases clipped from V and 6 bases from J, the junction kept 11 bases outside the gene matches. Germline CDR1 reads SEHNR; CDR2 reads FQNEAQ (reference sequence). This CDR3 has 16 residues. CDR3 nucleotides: TGTGCCAGCAGCTCCCCCTCGGGACAGCGAGCCGGGGAGCTGTTTTTT. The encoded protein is CASSSPSGQRAGELFF. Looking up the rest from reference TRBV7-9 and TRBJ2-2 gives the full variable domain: DTGVSQNPRHKITKRGQNVTFRCDPISEHNRLYWYRQTLGQGPEFLTYFQNEAQLEKSRLLSDRFSAERPKGSFSTLEIQRTEQGDSAMYLCASSSPSGQRAGELFFGEGSRLTVL.

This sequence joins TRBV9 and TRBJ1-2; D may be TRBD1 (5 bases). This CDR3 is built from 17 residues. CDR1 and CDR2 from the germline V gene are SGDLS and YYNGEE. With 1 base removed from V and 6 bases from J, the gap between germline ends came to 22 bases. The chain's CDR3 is CASSVMGTSLRANGYTF. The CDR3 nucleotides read TGTGCCAGCAGCGTAATGGGGACCAGCCTGAGAGCGAATGGCTACACCTTC.

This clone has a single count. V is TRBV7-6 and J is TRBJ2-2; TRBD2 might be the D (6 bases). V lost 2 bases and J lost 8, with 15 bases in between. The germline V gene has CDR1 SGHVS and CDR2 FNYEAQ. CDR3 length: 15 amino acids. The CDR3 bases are TGTGCCAGCAGCTTACAACCGGGGGTAATGGGGGAGCTGTTTTTT. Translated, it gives CASSLQPGVMGELFF.

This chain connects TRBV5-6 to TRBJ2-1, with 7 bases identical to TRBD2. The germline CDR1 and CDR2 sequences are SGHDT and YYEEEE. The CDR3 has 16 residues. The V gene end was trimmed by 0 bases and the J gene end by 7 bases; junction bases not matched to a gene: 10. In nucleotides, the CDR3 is TGTGCCAGCAGCTTGGTTTCGGGCGGGAGTTATAATGAGCAGTTCTTC. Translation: CASSLVSGGSYNEQFF.

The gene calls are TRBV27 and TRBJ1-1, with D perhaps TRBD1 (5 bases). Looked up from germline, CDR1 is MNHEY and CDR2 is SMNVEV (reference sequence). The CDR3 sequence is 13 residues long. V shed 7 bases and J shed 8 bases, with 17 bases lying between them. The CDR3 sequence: CASNSPGRLEAFF. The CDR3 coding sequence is TGTGCCAGCAACAGCCCGGGACGCCTAGAAGCTTTCTTT.

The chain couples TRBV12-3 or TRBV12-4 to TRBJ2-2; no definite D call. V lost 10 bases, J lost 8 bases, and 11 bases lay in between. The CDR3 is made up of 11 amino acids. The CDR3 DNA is TGTGCCACCCATTGGGCTGGGGAGCTGTTTTTT. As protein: CATHWAGELFF.

The CDR3 DNA reads TGTGCCAGCAGTCATAGGTCCACACAAGAGACCCAGTACTTC. This codes for CASSHRSTQETQYF. This chain uses TRBV7-9 with TRBJ2-5; D unclear. This CDR3 comprises 14 residues. Trimming removed 6 bases from V and 2 bases from J, with 13 bases in between. Germline CDR1 and CDR2: SEHNR and FQNEAQ (reference sequence).

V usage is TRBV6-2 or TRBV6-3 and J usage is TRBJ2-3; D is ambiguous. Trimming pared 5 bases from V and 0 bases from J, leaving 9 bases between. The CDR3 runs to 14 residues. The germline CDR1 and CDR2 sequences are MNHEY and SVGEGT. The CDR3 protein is CASSPLTSTDTQYF. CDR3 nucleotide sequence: TGTGCCAGCAGTCCCCTTACCAGCACAGATACGCAGTATTTT.

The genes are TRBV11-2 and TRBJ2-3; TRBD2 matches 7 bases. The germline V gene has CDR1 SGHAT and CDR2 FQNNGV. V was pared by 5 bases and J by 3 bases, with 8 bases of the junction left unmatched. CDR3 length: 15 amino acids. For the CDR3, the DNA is TGTGCCAGCAGCGCAGCGCGGGGGAGGACAGATACGCAGTATTTT. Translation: CASSAARGRTDTQYF.

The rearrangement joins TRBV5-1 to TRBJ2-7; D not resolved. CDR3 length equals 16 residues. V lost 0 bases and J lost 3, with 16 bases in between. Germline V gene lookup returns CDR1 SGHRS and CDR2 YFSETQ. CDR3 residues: CASSLVGSGAYYEQYF. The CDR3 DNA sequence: TGCGCCAGCAGCTTGGTCGGTAGTGGAGCGTACTACGAGCAGTACTTC.

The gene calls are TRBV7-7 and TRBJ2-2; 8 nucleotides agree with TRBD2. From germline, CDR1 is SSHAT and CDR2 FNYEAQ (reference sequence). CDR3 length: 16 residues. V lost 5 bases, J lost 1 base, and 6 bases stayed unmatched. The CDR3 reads CASSDLSGGNTGELFF. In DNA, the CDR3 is TGTGCCAGCAGCGACCTAAGCGGGGGGAACACCGGGGAGCTGTTTTTT.

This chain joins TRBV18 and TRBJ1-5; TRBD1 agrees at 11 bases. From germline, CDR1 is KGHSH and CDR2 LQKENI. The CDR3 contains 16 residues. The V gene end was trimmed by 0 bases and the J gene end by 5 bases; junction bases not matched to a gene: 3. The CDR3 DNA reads TGTGCCAGCTCACCACCCGGGACAGGGGGTCATCAGCCCCAGCATTTT. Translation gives CASSPPGTGGHQPQHF.

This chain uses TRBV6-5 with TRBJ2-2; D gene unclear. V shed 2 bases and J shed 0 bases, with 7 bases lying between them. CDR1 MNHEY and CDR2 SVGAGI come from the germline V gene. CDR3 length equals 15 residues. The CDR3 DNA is TGTGCCAGCAGTTACGAGGCAGCGAACACCGGGGAGCTGTTTTTT. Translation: CASSYEAANTGELFF.

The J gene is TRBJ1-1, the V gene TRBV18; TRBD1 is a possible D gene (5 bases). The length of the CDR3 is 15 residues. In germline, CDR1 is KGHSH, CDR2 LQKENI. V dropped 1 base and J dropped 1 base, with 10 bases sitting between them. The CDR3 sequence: CASSPLRDPNTEAFF. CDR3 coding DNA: TGTGCCAGCTCACCACTGCGGGACCCGAACACTGAAGCTTTCTTT.

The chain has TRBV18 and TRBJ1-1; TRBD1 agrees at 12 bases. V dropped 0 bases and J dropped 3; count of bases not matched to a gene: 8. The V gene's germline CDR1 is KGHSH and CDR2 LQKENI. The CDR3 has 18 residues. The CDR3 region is CASSPPLRGTGGHTEAFF. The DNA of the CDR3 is TGTGCCAGCTCACCACCGTTAAGGGGGACAGGGGGCCACACTGAAGCTTTCTTT.

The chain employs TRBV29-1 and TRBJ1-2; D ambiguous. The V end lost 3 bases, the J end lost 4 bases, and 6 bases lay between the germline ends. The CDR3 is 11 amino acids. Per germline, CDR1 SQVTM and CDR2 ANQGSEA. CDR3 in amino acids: CSVDSSYGYTF. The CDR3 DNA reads TGCAGCGTTGACTCCAGCTATGGCTACACCTTC.

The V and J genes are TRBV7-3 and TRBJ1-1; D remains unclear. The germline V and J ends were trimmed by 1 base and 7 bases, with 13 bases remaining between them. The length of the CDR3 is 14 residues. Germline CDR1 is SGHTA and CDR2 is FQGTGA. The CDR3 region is CASSLISTSVEAFF. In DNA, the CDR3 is TGTGCCAGCAGCTTAATATCCACTTCGGTTGAAGCTTTCTTT.

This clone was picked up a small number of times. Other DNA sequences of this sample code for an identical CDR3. This chain's CDR3 is CASSLNTGELFF. CDR3 coding DNA: TGTGCCAGCTCACTTAACACCGGGGAGCTGTTTTTT. The V and J genes are TRBV18 and TRBJ2-2, with D unresolved. Trimming cost V 4 bases and J 2 bases, with 2 bases left between them. This CDR3 spans 12 amino acids. Germline lookup yields CDR1 KGHSH and CDR2 LQKENI.

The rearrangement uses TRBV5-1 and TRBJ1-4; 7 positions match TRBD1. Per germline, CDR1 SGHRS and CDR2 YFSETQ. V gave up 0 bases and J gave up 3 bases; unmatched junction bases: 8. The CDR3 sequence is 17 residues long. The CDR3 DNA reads TGCGCCAGCAGCTTGGTAGGAGGGGGCCTAGCTAATGAAAAACTGTTTTTT. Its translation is CASSLVGGGLANEKLFF.

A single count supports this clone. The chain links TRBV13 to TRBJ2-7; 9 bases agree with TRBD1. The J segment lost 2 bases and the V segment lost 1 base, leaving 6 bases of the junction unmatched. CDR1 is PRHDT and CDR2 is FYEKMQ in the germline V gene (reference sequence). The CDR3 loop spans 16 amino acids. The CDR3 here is CASSLENRGRTYEQYF. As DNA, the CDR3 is TGTGCCAGCAGCTTAGAAAACAGGGGGCGAACCTACGAGCAGTACTTC.

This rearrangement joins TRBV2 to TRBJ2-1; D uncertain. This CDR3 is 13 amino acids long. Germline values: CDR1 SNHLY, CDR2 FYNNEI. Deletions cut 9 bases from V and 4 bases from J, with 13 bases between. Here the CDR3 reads CASFSVQYNEQFF. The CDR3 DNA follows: TGTGCCAGTTTTTCAGTACAGTACAATGAGCAGTTCTTC.

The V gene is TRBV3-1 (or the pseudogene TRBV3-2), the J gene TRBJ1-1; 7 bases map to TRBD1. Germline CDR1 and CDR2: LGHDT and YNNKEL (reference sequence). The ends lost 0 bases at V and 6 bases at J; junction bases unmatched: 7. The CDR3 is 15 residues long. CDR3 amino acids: CASSQDGSGGPEAFF. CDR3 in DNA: TGTGCCAGCAGCCAAGATGGGTCAGGGGGACCTGAAGCTTTCTTT.

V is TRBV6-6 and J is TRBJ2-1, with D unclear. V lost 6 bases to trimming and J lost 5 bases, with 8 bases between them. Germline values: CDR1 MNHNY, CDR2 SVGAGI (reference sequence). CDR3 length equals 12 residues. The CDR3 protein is CASSPTNNEQFF. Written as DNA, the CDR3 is TGTGCCAGCAGCCCTACGAACAATGAGCAGTTCTTC.

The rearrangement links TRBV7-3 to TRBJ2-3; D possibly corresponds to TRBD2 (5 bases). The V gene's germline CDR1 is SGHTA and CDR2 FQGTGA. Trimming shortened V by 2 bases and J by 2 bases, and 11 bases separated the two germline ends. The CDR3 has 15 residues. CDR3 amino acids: CASSLERATTDTQYF. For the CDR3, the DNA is TGTGCCAGCAGCTTAGAGAGGGCGACCACAGATACGCAGTATTTT.

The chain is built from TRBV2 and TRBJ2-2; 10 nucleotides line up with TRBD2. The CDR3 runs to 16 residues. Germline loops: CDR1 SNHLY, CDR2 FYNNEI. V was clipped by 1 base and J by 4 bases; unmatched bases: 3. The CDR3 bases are TGTGCCAGCAGTGAAGGACTAGCGGGTTCCACCGGGGAGCTGTTTTTT. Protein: CASSEGLAGSTGELFF.

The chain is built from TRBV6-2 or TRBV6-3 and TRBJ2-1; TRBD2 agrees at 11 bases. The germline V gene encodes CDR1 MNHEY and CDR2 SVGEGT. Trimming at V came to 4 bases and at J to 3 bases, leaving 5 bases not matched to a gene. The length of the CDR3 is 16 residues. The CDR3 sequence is CASSSRGLAGYNEQFF. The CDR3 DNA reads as TGTGCCAGCAGTTCCAGAGGACTAGCGGGCTACAATGAGCAGTTCTTC.

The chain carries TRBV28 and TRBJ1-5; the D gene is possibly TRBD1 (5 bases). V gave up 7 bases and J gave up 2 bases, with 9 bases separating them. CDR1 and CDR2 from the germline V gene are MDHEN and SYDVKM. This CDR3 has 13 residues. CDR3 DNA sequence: TGTGCCAGCAATGGGGCGGGCAATCAGCCCCAGCATTTT. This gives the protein CASNGAGNQPQHF.